The 8 T cell receptor beta chains reported below all come from one sample, sequenced in a study of blood T cell repertoires in COVID-19. Sequencing used immunoSEQ multiplex PCR; TCRdb keeps in-frame clones, though not all of them. This table has 100,000 to 150,000 clones, 60% to 80% appearing once. Sequencing input: peripheral blood. The receptors come from a man in his 60s with acute or convalescent COVID-19.

V gene TRBV11-3 combines with J gene TRBJ2-6, with a possible D match to TRBD2 (6 bases). V lost 1 base, J lost 5 bases, and 15 bases lay in between. CDR1 and CDR2 (germline): SGHNT, YENEEA. The CDR3 contains 17 residues. CDR3 amino acids: CASSLGYGGTRANVLTF. The CDR3 DNA follows: TGTGCCAGCAGCTTAGGGTATGGGGGGACGAGGGCCAACGTCCTGACTTTC.

V usage is TRBV6-5 and J usage is TRBJ2-2; 9 nucleotides line up with TRBD2. V was clipped by 6 bases and J by 8 bases; unmatched bases: 4. The CDR3 covers 13 residues. Germline CDR1 reads MNHEY; CDR2 reads SVGAGI. The CDR3 DNA sequence: TGTGCCAGCAGGAACAGCGGGAGGGGGGAGCTGTTTTTT. Protein sequence: CASRNSGRGELFF.

This chain links TRBV29-1 with TRBJ2-1; 9 bases map to TRBD2. CDR3 length equals 17 residues. V trimming: 2 bases; J trimming: 7 bases; junction bases outside the gene matches: 15. The germline gives CDR1 SQVTM, CDR2 ANQGSEA. DNA for the CDR3: TGCAGCGTTGAAAGGGGGCGGATGAGCGGGAGGCCTAATGAGCAGTTCTTC. This sequence encodes CSVERGRMSGRPNEQFF.

This clone was picked up one time. The CDR3 nucleotides read TGTGCCAGCAGCTCATACAAGGGACAGGCTAATGAAAAACTGTTTTTT. The encoded protein is CASSSYKGQANEKLFF. The gene calls are TRBV7-8 and TRBJ1-4; 8 nucleotides line up with TRBD1. The CDR3 has 16 amino acids. V was clipped by 4 bases and J by 3 bases; unmatched bases: 7. The germline gives CDR1 SGHVS, CDR2 FQNEAQ. Using reference TRBV7-8 and TRBJ1-4 for the parts outside the CDR3, the full variable domain is GAGVSQSPRYKVAKRGQDVALRCDPISGHVSLFWYQQALGQGPEFLTYFQNEAQLDKSGLPSDRFFAERPEGSVSTLKIQRTQQEDSAVYLCASSSYKGQANEKLFFGSGTQLSVL.

The chain joins TRBV9 to TRBJ2-1; D is ambiguous. This CDR3 has 13 residues. Germline values: CDR1 SGDLS, CDR2 YYNGEE. V was cut by 0 bases and J by 12 bases, with 13 bases left in between. The CDR3 spells CASSVGVEQLQFF. As DNA, the CDR3 is TGTGCCAGCAGCGTAGGGGTAGAACAGTTGCAGTTCTTC. The whole variable domain, filled in from reference TRBV9 and TRBJ2-1, reads DSGVTQTPKHLITATGQRVTLRCSPRSGDLSVYWYQQSLDQGLQFLIQYYNGEERAKGNILERFSAQQFPDLHSELNLSSLELGDSALYFCASSVGVEQLQFFGPGTRLTVL.

J is TRBJ1-1 and V is TRBV5-1, with 7 bases that match TRBD1. V shed 1 base and J 4 bases; nucleotides not matched to a gene: 7. From germline, CDR1 is SGHRS and CDR2 YFSETQ. CDR3 length: 15 residues. The CDR3 DNA is TGCGCCAGCAGCTTGCAGGGGGGTAGAACCACTGAAGCTTTCTTT. As protein: CASSLQGGRTTEAFF.

The chain recombines TRBV9 with TRBJ2-3, with 10 bases aligning to TRBD2. Germline assignment: CDR1 SGDLS and CDR2 YYNGEE. V shed 3 bases, J shed 5 bases, and the junction held 6 bases outside the gene matches. This CDR3 spans 15 amino acids. The CDR3 region has the DNA TGTGCCAGCAGCGCCGTAGCGGGAGGCGGAGATACGCAGTATTTT. It encodes CASSAVAGGGDTQYF.

The chain has TRBV3-1 (or the pseudogene TRBV3-2) and TRBJ1-1; 9 bases line up with TRBD1. The V gene's germline CDR1 is LGHDT and CDR2 YNNKEL (reference sequence). Trimming removed 1 base from V and 4 bases from J; junction bases left unmatched: 13. The CDR3 contains 18 residues. Written as DNA, the CDR3 is TGTGCCAGCAGCCAAGGACGGGGGACAGGGCGGAAGGGCACTGAAGCTTTCTTT. It codes for CASSQGRGTGRKGTEAFF.